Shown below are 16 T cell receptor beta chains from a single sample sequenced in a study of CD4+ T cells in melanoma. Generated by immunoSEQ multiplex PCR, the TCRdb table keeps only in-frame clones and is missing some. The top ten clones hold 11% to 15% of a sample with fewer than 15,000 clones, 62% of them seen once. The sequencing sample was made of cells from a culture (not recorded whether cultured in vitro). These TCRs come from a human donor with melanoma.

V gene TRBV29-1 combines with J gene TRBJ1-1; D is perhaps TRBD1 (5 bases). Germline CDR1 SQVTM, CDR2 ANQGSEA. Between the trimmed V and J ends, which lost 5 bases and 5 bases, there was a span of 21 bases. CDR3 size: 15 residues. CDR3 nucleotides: TGCAGCGTTATCCCAGGGAATTTGGGGAGTACTGAAGCTTTCTTT. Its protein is CSVIPGNLGSTEAFF.

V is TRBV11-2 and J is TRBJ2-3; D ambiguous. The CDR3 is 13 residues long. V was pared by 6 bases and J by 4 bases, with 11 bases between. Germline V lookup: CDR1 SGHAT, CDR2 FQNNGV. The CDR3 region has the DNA TGTGCCAGCAGACCTCCGAGATCAGATACGCAGTATTTT. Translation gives CASRPPRSDTQYF.

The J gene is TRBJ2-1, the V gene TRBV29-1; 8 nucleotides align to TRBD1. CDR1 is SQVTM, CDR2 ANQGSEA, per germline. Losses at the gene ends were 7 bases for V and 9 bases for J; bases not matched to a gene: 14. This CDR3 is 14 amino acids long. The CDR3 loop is CSAPRRTGMGEQFF. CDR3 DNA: TGCAGCGCCCCGCGAAGGACAGGGATGGGTGAGCAGTTCTTC.

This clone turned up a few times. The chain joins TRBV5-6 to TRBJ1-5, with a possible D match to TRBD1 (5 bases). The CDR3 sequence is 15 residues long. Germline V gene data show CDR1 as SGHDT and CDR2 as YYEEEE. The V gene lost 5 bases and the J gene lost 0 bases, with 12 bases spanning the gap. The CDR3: CASSRGTYSNQPQHF. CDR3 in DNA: TGTGCCAGCAGTCGCGGGACTTATAGCAATCAGCCCCAGCATTTT. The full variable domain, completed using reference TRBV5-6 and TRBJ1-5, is DAGVTQSPTHLIKTRGQQVTLRCSPKSGHDTVSWYQQALGQGPQFIFQYYEEEERQRGNFPDRFSGHQFPNYSSELNVNALLLGDSALYLCASSRGTYSNQPQHFGDGTRLSIL.

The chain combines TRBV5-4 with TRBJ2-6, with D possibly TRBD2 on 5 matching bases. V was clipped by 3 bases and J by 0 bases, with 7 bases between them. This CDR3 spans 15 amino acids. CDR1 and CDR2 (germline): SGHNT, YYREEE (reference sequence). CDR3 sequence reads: CASSSTSSGANVLTF. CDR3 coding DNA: TGTGCCAGCAGCTCTACTAGCTCTGGGGCCAACGTCCTGACTTTC.

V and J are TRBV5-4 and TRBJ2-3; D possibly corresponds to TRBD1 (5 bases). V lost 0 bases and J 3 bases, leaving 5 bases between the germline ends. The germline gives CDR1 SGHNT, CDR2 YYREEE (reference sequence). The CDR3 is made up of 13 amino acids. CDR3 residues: CASSLGTTDTQYF. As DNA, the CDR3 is TGTGCCAGCAGCTTGGGGACAACAGATACGCAGTATTTT.

The DNA for the CDR3 is TGCGCCAGCAGCCAGGTATTACAGGGGGGTGGCGAGCAGTACTTC. Encoded protein: CASSQVLQGGGEQYF. V is TRBV4-1 and J is TRBJ2-7; 8 bases agree with TRBD1. Germline lookup yields CDR1 MGHRA and CDR2 YSYEKL. Trimming cost V 3 bases and J 6 bases; bases outside gene matches: 10. The CDR3 is 15 residues long.

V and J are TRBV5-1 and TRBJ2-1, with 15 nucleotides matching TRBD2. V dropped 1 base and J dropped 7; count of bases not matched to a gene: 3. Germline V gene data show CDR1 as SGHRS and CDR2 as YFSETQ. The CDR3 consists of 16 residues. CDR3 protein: CASSLTGTSGGNEQFF. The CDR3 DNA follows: TGCGCCAGCAGCTTGACCGGGACTAGCGGGGGGAATGAGCAGTTCTTC.

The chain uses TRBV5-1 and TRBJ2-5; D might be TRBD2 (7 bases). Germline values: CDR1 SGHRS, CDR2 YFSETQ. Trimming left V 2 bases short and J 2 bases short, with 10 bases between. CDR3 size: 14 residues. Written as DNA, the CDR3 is TGCGCCAGCAGCTTACAGGGAGGGCAAGAGACCCAGTACTTC. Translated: CASSLQGGQETQYF. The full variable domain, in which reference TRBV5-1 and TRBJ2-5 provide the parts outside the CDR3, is KAGVTQTPRYLIKTRGQQVTLSCSPISGHRSVSWYQQTPGQGLQFLFEYFSETQRNKGNFPGRFSGRQFSNSRSEMNVSTLELGDSALYLCASSLQGGQETQYFGPGTRLLVL.

The CDR3 bases are TGTGCCAGCAGCCGTTCCAGGGGACGATCTGGGGCCAACGTCCTGACTTTC. Amino acid sequence: CASSRSRGRSGANVLTF. The V call is TRBV7-2, the J call TRBJ2-6; TRBD1 is a possible D gene (6 bases). Trimming removed 5 bases from V and 1 base from J, with 15 bases in between. The CDR3 has 17 amino acids. The germline gives CDR1 SGHTA, CDR2 FQGNSA. The full variable domain, its missing parts supplied by reference TRBV7-2 and TRBJ2-6, is GAGVSQSPSNKVTEKGKDVELRCDPISGHTALYWYRQSLGQGLEFLIYFQGNSAPDKSGLPSDRFSAERTGGSVSTLTIQRTQQEDSAVYLCASSRSRGRSGANVLTFGAGSRLTVL.

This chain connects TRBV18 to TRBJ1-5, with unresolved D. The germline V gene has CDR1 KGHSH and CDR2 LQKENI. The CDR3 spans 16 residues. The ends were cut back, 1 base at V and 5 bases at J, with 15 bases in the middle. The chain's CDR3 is CASSPLSPSADQPQHF. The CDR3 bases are TGTGCCAGCTCACCACTGTCCCCGAGTGCGGATCAGCCCCAGCATTTT.

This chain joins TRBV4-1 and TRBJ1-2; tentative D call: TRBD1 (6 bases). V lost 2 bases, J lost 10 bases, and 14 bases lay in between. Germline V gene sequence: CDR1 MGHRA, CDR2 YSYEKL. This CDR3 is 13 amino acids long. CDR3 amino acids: CASSQIRDTSYTF. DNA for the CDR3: TGCGCCAGCAGCCAAATTCGGGACACGTCCTACACCTTC.

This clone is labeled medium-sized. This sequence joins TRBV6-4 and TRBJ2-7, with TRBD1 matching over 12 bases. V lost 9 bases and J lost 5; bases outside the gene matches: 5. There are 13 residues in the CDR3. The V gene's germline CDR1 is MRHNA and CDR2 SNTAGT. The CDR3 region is CARPGQGANEQYF. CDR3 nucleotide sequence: TGTGCCAGACCGGGACAGGGGGCCAACGAGCAGTACTTC.

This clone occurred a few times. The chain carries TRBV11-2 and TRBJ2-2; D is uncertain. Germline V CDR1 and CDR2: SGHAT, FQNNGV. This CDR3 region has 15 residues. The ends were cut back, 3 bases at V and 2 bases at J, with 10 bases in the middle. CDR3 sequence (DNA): TGTGCCAGCAGCTTCGGGCTGATTAACACCGGGGAGCTGTTTTTT. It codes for CASSFGLINTGELFF.

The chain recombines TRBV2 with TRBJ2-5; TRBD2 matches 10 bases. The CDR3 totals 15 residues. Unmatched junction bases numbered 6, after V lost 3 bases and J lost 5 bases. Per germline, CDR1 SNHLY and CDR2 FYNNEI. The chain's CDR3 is CASSDGTAGGETQYF. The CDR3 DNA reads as TGTGCCAGCAGTGACGGCACAGCGGGAGGGGAGACCCAGTACTTC.

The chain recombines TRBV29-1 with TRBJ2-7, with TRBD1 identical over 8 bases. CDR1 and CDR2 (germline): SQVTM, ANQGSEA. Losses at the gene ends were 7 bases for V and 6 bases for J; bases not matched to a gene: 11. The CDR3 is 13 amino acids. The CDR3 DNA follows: TGCAGCGCCAAGGGGGCAGGGGGCGTCGAGCAGTACTTC. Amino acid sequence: CSAKGAGGVEQYF.